These 15 T cell receptor beta chains came from one sample sequenced in a study of tumor and adjacent non-tumor tissue in lung cancer. A modified ARM-PCR protocol with three rounds of nested PCR amplified TCRbeta. TCRdb re-derived calls from the multiplex PCR reads in MiXCR, one entry per CDR3 protein. This table has about 110,000 distinct CDR3 sequences, more than 70% appearing once. The template was RNA from unsorted bulk tissue. Sample: lung tumor tissue. Receptor source: a woman aged 55-70 years with non-small cell lung cancer.

The sample holds many counts of this clonotype. This chain connects TRBV4-1 to TRBJ2-5; 9 bases are shared with TRBD2. The V gene end was trimmed by 4 bases and the J gene end by 2 bases; junction bases not matched to a gene: 2. Per germline, CDR1 MGHRA and CDR2 YSYEKL. This CDR3 contains 14 residues. The CDR3 nucleotides read TGCGCCAGCAGCCCCGGACTAGCGCAAGAGACCCAGTACTTC. Protein: CASSPGLAQETQYF.

With respect to this clonotype: A clone one base away is much larger, so this may be a read error. The rearrangement uses TRBV15 and TRBJ1-2; D is unclear. This CDR3 has 12 residues. Looked up from germline, CDR1 is LNHNV and CDR2 is YYDKDF (reference sequence). CDR3 in DNA: TGTGTCACCAGTTACGGTGGGTCTGGCTACACCTTC. Its translation is CVTSYGGSGYTF.

CDR3 sequence (DNA): TGTGCCAGCACCCGAGGGGCCGAGGAGCTGTTTTTT. Amino acid sequence: CASTRGAEELFF. The V gene is TRBV11-3, the J gene TRBJ2-2; D could derive from TRBD1 or TRBD2 (5 bases each). Trimming stripped 7 bases from V and 10 bases from J, with 13 bases between. The germline CDR1 and CDR2 sequences are SGHNT and YENEEA. The CDR3 covers 12 residues.

As concerns this clonotype: This may be a read error: a much more frequent sequence differs by one nucleotide. The V call is TRBV5-6, the J call TRBJ2-6; no clear D gene. Germline CDR1 and CDR2: SGHDT and YYEEEE. This CDR3 is 15 amino acids long. CDR3 amino acids: CVSSPGPNGANVLTF. The CDR3 region has the DNA TGTGTCAGCAGTCCCGGTCCCAATGGGGCCAACGTCCTGACTTTC.

Regarding this clonotype: The junction departs from germline at one end; a sequencing error may be responsible. The V gene is TRBV6-6, the J gene TRBJ2-3; TRBD2 matches 8 bases. Germline V gene data show CDR1 as MNHNY and CDR2 as SVGAGI (reference sequence). The CDR3 covers 17 residues. The CDR3 nucleotides read TGTGTCAGCAGTTACTCGGGAGGTAGCGGGACCACAGATACGCAGTATTTT. This encodes CVSSYSGGSGTTDTQYF.

In the case of this clonotype: The junction departs from the called germline gene at one end, perhaps through a read error. The chain is built from TRBV4-3 and TRBJ2-1; TRBD2 is a possible D gene (7 bases). CDR1 and CDR2 from the germline V gene are LGHNA and YSLEER. The CDR3 sequence is 18 residues long. The CDR3 loop reads CASSHRKYGGRNNNEQFF. The CDR3 DNA reads TGCGCTAGCAGCCATAGAAAGTACGGGGGGCGAAACAACAATGAGCAGTTCTTC.

This chain links TRBV11-1 with TRBJ2-1; no clear D gene. CDR1 is SGHAT and CDR2 is FQDESV in the germline V gene (reference sequence). With 6 bases removed from V and 4 bases from J, the gap between germline ends came to 13 bases. This CDR3 is built from 14 residues. DNA of the CDR3: TGTGCCAGCAGGTCCCCCATCAGTTACAATGAGCAGTTCTTC. This codes for CASRSPISYNEQFF.

This clonotype was detected ten times or more. This CDR3 is CASSPMGANTEAFF. In nucleotides, the CDR3 is TGCGCCAGCAGCCCTATGGGGGCGAACACTGAAGCTTTCTTT. This sequence joins TRBV4-3 and TRBJ1-1, with TRBD1 as a possible D gene (6 bases). The length of the CDR3 is 14 residues. Germline-derived CDR1 and CDR2 are LGHNA and YSLEER. Trimming took off 4 bases at V and 1 base at J, with 10 bases between the two ends.

Concerning this clonotype itself: A junction boundary mismatches the germline segment, possibly from a read error. The CDR3 DNA follows: TGCGCCGGCAGCCAAGTGTCAGGCTCTAACTATGGCTACACCTTC. As protein: CAGSQVSGSNYGYTF. The rearrangement links TRBV4-1 to TRBJ1-2; D remains ambiguous. In germline, CDR1 is MGHRA, CDR2 YSYEKL. The CDR3 contains 15 residues.

The sample holds a few counts of this clonotype. A much larger clone lies a single base off, so this may be a read error. It is unclear where the CDR3 begins or ends on the DNA, so no DNA is shown, and the CDR3 is as TCRdb lists it. The chain links TRBV29-1 to TRBJ1-1; TRBD1 is the table's D call, not checked against the DNA. The CDR3 numbers 12 amino acids, ends counted. Germline V lookup: CDR1 SQVTM, CDR2 ANQGSEA. Here the CDR3 reads CSVVAGGTEASF.

With regard to this clonotype: A junction boundary mismatches the germline segment, possibly from a read error. Written as DNA, the CDR3 is TGTGTCAGCAGGCCCTCCACGTCGGACATGAACTATGGCTACACCTTC. As protein: CVSRPSTSDMNYGYTF. V is TRBV11-2 and J is TRBJ1-2; tentatively, D is TRBD1 (5 bases). CDR1 and CDR2 from the germline V gene are SGHAT and FQNNGV. There are 16 residues in the CDR3.

Note on this clonotype: Germline is not matched at one junction end, which may reflect a read error. The V call is TRBV4-3, the J call TRBJ1-1, with unresolved D. This CDR3 comprises 14 residues. The germline gives CDR1 LGHNA, CDR2 YSLEER. The CDR3 bases are TGCACCAGCAGCCAAGATCCAGGTTCCACAAAAGCGTTCTTT. Amino acid sequence: CTSSQDPGSTKAFF.

With regard to this clonotype: A clone one base away is much larger, so this may be a read error. The J gene is TRBJ2-7, the V gene TRBV6-5, with TRBD1 identical over 9 bases. The CDR3 length is 14 residues. With V trimmed by 5 bases and J by 4 bases, 6 bases remained unmatched. The germline gives CDR1 MNHEY, CDR2 SVGAGI. This CDR3 reads CASSHRTGAYEQYF. CDR3 DNA sequence: TGTGCCAGCAGTCACCGGACAGGGGCTTACGAGCAGTACTTC.

Turning to this clonotype: A much larger clone differs from this one at a single base, so this may be a read error. This chain connects TRBV11-2 to TRBJ1-1; D possibly corresponds to TRBD1 (5 bases). Germline CDR1 and CDR2: SGHAT and FQNNGV. This CDR3 is built from 14 residues. V was clipped by 2 bases and J by 3 bases, with 10 bases between them. The chain's CDR3 is CASSLNGGDTEAFF. In DNA form, the CDR3 reads TGTGCCAGCAGCTTAAACGGGGGGGACACTGAAGCTTTCTTT.

As regards this clonotype: One junction end disagrees with the germline gene, perhaps due to a read error. V and J are TRBV20-1 and TRBJ1-5; TRBD1 matches 8 bases. This CDR3 comprises 16 residues. CDR1 DFQATT and CDR2 SNEGSKA come from the germline V gene (reference sequence). The CDR3 coding sequence is TGCAGTGCGAAGGGGGCGGGACAGGCAGACTATCAGCCCCAGCACTTT. Its protein product is CSAKGAGQADYQPQHF.